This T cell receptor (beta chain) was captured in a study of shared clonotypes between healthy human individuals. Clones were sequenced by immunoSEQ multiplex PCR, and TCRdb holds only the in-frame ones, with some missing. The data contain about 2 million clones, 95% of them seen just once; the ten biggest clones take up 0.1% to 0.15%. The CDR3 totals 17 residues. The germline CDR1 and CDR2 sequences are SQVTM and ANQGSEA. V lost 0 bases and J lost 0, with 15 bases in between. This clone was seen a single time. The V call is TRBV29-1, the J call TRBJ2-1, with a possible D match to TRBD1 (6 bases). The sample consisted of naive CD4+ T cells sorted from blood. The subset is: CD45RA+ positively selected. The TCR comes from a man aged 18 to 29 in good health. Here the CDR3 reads CSVEDLMGASSYNEQFF. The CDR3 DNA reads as TGCAGCGTTGAAGATCTTATGGGGGCGAGCTCCTACAATGAGCAGTTCTTC.